What follows describes a single TCR beta chain. The V and J ends lost 8 bases and 4 bases respectively, with 17 bases between them. Germline V gene sequence: CDR1 MNHNS, CDR2 SASEGT. The CDR3 has 14 amino acids. This sample is part of a study of cytomegalovirus exposure and HLA in healthy donors. The repertoire was sequenced with immunoSEQ multiplex PCR; TCRdb's copy has only in-frame clones and lacks some. This table has roughly 60,000 clones, roughly 94% appearing once. The sequenced sample was PBMCs. The rearrangement links TRBV6-1 to TRBJ1-2; a possible D gene is TRBD1 (6 bases). This receptor was taken from a man aged 18 to 29 in good health and CMV-seronegative. CDR3 in DNA: TGTGCCAGCCATGAATTGCAGGGGATCTATGGCTACACCTTC. Amino acids: CASHELQGIYGYTF.